This T cell receptor (beta chain) was sequenced during a study of T cell repertoires in cytomegalovirus infection (dated by TCRdb to between 2018 and 2020). Concerning the study at large: The HLA type of each donor mattered for the analysis, because public TCR beta signatures pointed to carriage of CMV infection along with the matching HLA type.

Study-level results and caveats: The ex vivo response was dominated by HLA-C-restricted CMV-specific TCR beta clonotypes, which also provided the single most frequent clonotype in two of eight donors. Cumulative frequency of public TCR beta family members discriminated carriers of CMV infection plus the relevant HLA type in this cohort and an independent roughly 350-donor cohort.

The germline V gene (reference sequence) specifies SEHNR as CDR1 and FQNEAQ as CDR2. The CDR3 runs 12 amino acids, cysteine and phenylalanine included. Of all the DNA, just the CDR3 is kept, 36 bases in frame from base 1. V lost 5 bases and J lost 7 bases; the stretch between them is 9 bases long. The sample holds one count of this clonotype. Its specific antigen is unknown. Nothing much larger sits one base from this clone, and base qualities are not available. On its own, one read is weak support. Sequencing was carried out with an Illumina HiSeq 1500. Using fastp at Q25 and MiXCR, TCRdb reprocessed the public reads and kept productive beta chains. Rows with a matching CDR3 protein are joined into one entry that keeps the most common DNA and genes. The sample table contains 100,000 to 150,000 distinct CDR3 sequences; only one count was recorded for approximately 9.2% of them. The ten largest clones represent 10% of the sample.

Sequencing was performed on PBMCs. This sequence uses TRBV7-9 and TRBJ2-1; no D gene can be assigned with confidence. This receptor was identified in a human donor in good health (CMV status not recorded). Some clones in this sample may be carry-over from other donors' samples. Read as DNA, the sequence is TGTGCCAGCAGCGGGATTAGTAATGAGCAGTTCTTC. Its product reads: CASSGISNEQFF.